The 22 T cell receptor beta chains given below trace back to one sample, sequenced in a study of blood T cell repertoires in COVID-19. TCRdb's table, derived via immunoSEQ multiplex PCR, lists solely in-frame clones and lacks some. The sample comprises fewer than 400,000 clones, approximately 86% of which are singletons, and around 10% rests with the top ten. The material sequenced was PBMCs or T cells enriched from blood (not recorded which). These receptors were collected from a woman aged 18 to 35 who had recovered from COVID-19.

The genes are TRBV3-1 (or the pseudogene TRBV3-2) and TRBJ2-5; D unclear. The CDR3 sequence is 14 residues long. V gave up 0 bases and J gave up 2 bases, with 7 bases separating them. CDR1 is LGHDT and CDR2 is YNNKEL in the germline V gene (reference sequence). CDR3 in DNA: TGTGCCAGCAGCCAAGAAGGCAGGCAAGAGACCCAGTACTTC. The encoded protein is CASSQEGRQETQYF.

The CDR3 spells CATSSYGQWNTEAFF. Here the CDR3 DNA reads TGTGCCACCAGCAGCTACGGACAGTGGAACACTGAAGCTTTCTTT. The chain carries TRBV15 and TRBJ1-1; tentatively, D is TRBD1 (6 bases). V dropped 3 bases and J dropped 1 base, with 12 bases sitting between them. CDR1 and CDR2 from the germline V gene are LNHNV and YYDKDF (reference sequence). The CDR3 is 15 amino acids.

The DNA of the CDR3 is TGTGCCAGCTCACCGGGGCCCTCTAATGAAAAACTGTTTTTT. Its protein product is CASSPGPSNEKLFF. This chain connects TRBV18 to TRBJ1-4; D may be TRBD1 (5 bases). This CDR3 is built from 14 residues. Trimming took off 3 bases at V and 3 bases at J, with 8 bases between the two ends. Germline CDR1 reads KGHSH; CDR2 reads LQKENI. The entire variable domain, with the rest obtained from reference TRBV18 and TRBJ1-4, is as follows: NAGVMQNPRHLVRRRGQEARLRCSPMKGHSHVYWYRQLPEEGLKFMVYLQKENIIDESGMPKERFSAEFPKEGPSILRIQQVVRGDSAAYFCASSPGPSNEKLFFGSGTQLSVL.

The chain couples TRBV5-1 to TRBJ1-1; D unresolved. Germline CDR1 and CDR2: SGHRS and YFSETQ. V was trimmed by 4 bases and J by 0 bases, leaving 10 bases between them. This CDR3 has 14 amino acids. CDR3 region: CASSPWAVNTEAFF. CDR3 nucleotide sequence: TGCGCCAGCAGCCCATGGGCAGTGAACACTGAAGCTTTCTTT.

This clone was seen a handful of times. V gene TRBV2 combines with J gene TRBJ2-7, with 7 positions matching TRBD1. The CDR3 is made up of 12 amino acids. With 6 bases clipped from V and 4 bases from J, the junction kept 3 bases outside the gene matches. In germline, CDR1 is SNHLY, CDR2 FYNNEI. The DNA of the CDR3 is TGTGCCAGCAGGAACAGGGGTTACGAGCAGTACTTC. As protein: CASRNRGYEQYF.

The rearrangement joins TRBV29-1 to TRBJ1-1, with D possibly matching TRBD1 (5 bases). The CDR3 totals 12 residues. The V end was cut by 3 bases, the J end by 8 bases, with 13 bases between. Germline CDR1 reads SQVTM; CDR2 reads ANQGSEA. The CDR3 DNA sequence: TGCAGCGTTGAGGGGCGGCGGTTGGAAGCTTTCTTT. It yields the protein CSVEGRRLEAFF.

The gene calls are TRBV4-3 and TRBJ1-6; 8 bases are shared with TRBD1. The CDR3 covers 18 residues. Trimming removed 0 bases from V and 6 bases from J; junction bases left unmatched: 10. CDR1 and CDR2 (germline): LGHNA, YSLEER. In DNA, the CDR3 is TGCGCCAGCAGCCAAGATGGGCCCGCAGGGGGCGGTAATTCACCCCTCCACTTT. Its protein product is CASSQDGPAGGGNSPLHF.

The chain combines TRBV9 with TRBJ2-1, with TRBD2 as a possible D gene (7 bases). Germline V lookup: CDR1 SGDLS, CDR2 YYNGEE. This CDR3 spans 17 amino acids. V shed 0 bases and J shed 0 bases, with 13 bases lying between them. The CDR3 protein is CASSVEVGGGSYNEQFF. CDR3 DNA: TGTGCCAGCAGCGTAGAAGTGGGAGGGGGCTCCTACAATGAGCAGTTCTTC.

V gene TRBV4-2 combines with J gene TRBJ2-2, with TRBD2 matching over 12 bases. With 4 bases clipped from V and 5 bases from J, the junction kept 5 bases outside the gene matches. The CDR3 loop spans 16 amino acids. CDR1 and CDR2 (germline): LGHNA, YNFKEQ. The CDR3 sequence: CASSPWTSGVTGELFF. CDR3 DNA: TGTGCCAGCAGCCCTTGGACTAGCGGGGTGACCGGGGAGCTGTTTTTT.

This clone was observed a single time. The chain carries TRBV2 and TRBJ2-7; 7 bases agree with TRBD2. The V gene's germline CDR1 is SNHLY and CDR2 FYNNEI. CDR3 length equals 14 residues. Unmatched junction bases numbered 7, after V lost 3 bases and J lost 5 bases. The CDR3 region is CASSDGAGRNEQYF. The CDR3 DNA is TGTGCCAGCAGTGATGGAGCGGGGAGGAACGAGCAGTACTTC.

The gene calls are TRBV15 and TRBJ2-5; TRBD2 matches at 8 bases. V trimming: 3 bases; J trimming: 2 bases; junction bases outside the gene matches: 2. The CDR3 runs to 14 residues. The germline gives CDR1 LNHNV, CDR2 YYDKDF (reference sequence). The CDR3 sequence is CATSSSGGQETQYF. In nucleotides, the CDR3 is TGTGCCACCAGCAGCAGCGGGGGACAAGAGACCCAGTACTTC.

This clone was observed a single time. V and J are TRBV4-3 and TRBJ1-5, with D tentatively TRBD1 (5 bases). V was shortened by 1 base and J by 0 bases, with 7 bases between the two germline ends. Germline-derived CDR1 and CDR2 are LGHNA and YSLEER. The CDR3 has 15 residues. The CDR3: CASSQGTNSNQPQHF. The CDR3 DNA reads as TGCGCCAGCAGCCAAGGGACAAATAGCAATCAGCCCCAGCATTTT.

This clone was seen a few times. This chain links TRBV6-2 or TRBV6-3 with TRBJ1-1; D gene unclear. The V and J ends lost 1 base and 6 bases respectively, with 12 bases between them. Germline-derived CDR1 and CDR2 are MNHEY and SVGEGT. This CDR3 region has 14 residues. The CDR3 region is CASSYYLEEPEAFF. The CDR3 bases are TGTGCCAGCAGTTACTACTTAGAGGAGCCTGAAGCTTTCTTT.

The rearrangement uses TRBV6-5 and TRBJ2-2; 7 bases line up with TRBD1. The J segment lost 6 bases and the V segment lost 0 bases, leaving 7 bases of the junction unmatched. Germline V lookup: CDR1 MNHEY, CDR2 SVGAGI. The CDR3 runs to 16 residues. The CDR3 sequence is CASSYSTSRGSGELFF. CDR3 bases: TGTGCCAGCAGTTACTCCACATCCAGGGGGTCCGGGGAGCTGTTTTTT.

The chain links TRBV7-8 to TRBJ1-5, with no clear D. The CDR3 totals 18 residues. V gave up 2 bases and J gave up 0 bases, with 17 bases separating them. Germline V gene data show CDR1 as SGHVS and CDR2 as FQNEAQ. Written as DNA, the CDR3 is TGTGCCAGCAGCTTACGGGAACGGATAAAAAGTAGCAATCAGCCCCAGCATTTT. This codes for CASSLRERIKSSNQPQHF.

The V call is TRBV28, the J call TRBJ2-2; TRBD2 aligns across 8 bases. The CDR3 runs 15 residues. The V and J ends lost 2 bases and 3 bases, in that order; junction bases with no gene match: 2. CDR1 is MDHEN and CDR2 is SYDVKM in the germline V gene. This CDR3 reads CASSLGRGDTGELFF. CDR3 DNA sequence: TGTGCCAGCAGTTTAGGGCGGGGGGACACCGGGGAGCTGTTTTTT.

The rearrangement uses TRBV7-8 and TRBJ1-3; TRBD1 might be the D (5 bases). This CDR3 is 15 amino acids long. V lost 0 bases, J lost 0 bases, and 6 bases lay in between. The germline V gene encodes CDR1 SGHVS and CDR2 FQNEAQ. In DNA, the CDR3 is TGTGCCAGCAGCTTAGCGGGGGGCTCTGGAAACACCATATATTTT. This sequence encodes CASSLAGGSGNTIYF.

The V gene is TRBV19, the J gene TRBJ1-4, with D perhaps matching TRBD1 (5 bases). This CDR3 comprises 16 residues. In germline, CDR1 is LNHDA, CDR2 SQIVND (reference sequence). Trimming took off 5 bases at V and 0 bases at J, with 13 bases between the two ends. The CDR3 is CASSRPGGATNEKLFF. CDR3 sequence (DNA): TGTGCCAGTAGTCGTCCCGGAGGGGCAACTAATGAAAAACTGTTTTTT.

The genes are TRBV4-1 and TRBJ1-1; D is undetermined. The germline CDR1 and CDR2 sequences are MGHRA and YSYEKL. The ends were cut back, 0 bases at V and 5 bases at J, with 13 bases in the middle. The CDR3 loop spans 15 amino acids. CDR3 DNA: TGCGCCAGCAGCCAAGAACGGACTTCGGGGACTGAAGCTTTCTTT. Its translation: CASSQERTSGTEAFF.

V and J are TRBV19 and TRBJ2-2, with D possibly matching TRBD2 (6 bases). This CDR3 contains 12 residues. From germline, CDR1 is LNHDA and CDR2 SQIVND (reference sequence). The V and J ends lost 7 bases and 6 bases respectively, with 9 bases between them. The CDR3 DNA follows: TGTGCCAGTAATCCGGGGGCCGGGGAGCTGTTTTTT. It encodes CASNPGAGELFF.

This clone has just one count. The J gene is TRBJ2-7, the V gene TRBV7-3, with 7 positions matching TRBD1. The CDR3 runs 15 residues. The V gene's germline CDR1 is SGHTA and CDR2 FQGTGA. Unmatched junction bases numbered 9, after V lost 5 bases and J lost 2 bases. This CDR3 is CASSPYSGTAYEQYF. The DNA for the CDR3 is TGTGCCAGCAGCCCATACTCCGGGACAGCCTACGAGCAGTACTTC.

This clone was found a few times. V is TRBV5-3 and J is TRBJ1-6; 8 bases are shared with TRBD1. TRBV5-3 counts as an open reading frame of uncertain function. The CDR3 has 15 amino acids. After removal of 4 bases from V and 9 bases from J, the junction contained 9 bases not matched to a gene. CDR3 residues: CARSQKTGVASPLHF. The CDR3 DNA is TGTGCCAGAAGCCAAAAGACAGGGGTTGCTTCACCCCTCCACTTT.